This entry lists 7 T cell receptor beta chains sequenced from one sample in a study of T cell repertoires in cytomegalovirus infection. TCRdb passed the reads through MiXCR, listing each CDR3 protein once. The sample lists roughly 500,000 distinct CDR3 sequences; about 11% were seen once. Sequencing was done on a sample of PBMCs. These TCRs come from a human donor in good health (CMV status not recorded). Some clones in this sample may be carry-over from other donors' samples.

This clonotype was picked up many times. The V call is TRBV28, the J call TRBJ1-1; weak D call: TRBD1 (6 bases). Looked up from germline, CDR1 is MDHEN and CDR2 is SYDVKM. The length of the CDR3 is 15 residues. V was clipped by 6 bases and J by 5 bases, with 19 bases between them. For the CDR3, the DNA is TGTGCCAGCAGCACTCCGGGACATCAGGATACTGAAGCTTTCTTT. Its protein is CASSTPGHQDTEAFF.

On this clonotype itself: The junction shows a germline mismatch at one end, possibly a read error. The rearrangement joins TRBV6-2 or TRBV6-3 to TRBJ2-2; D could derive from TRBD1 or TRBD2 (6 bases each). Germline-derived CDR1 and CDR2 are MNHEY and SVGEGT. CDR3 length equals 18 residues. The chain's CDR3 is CASSSDSLSTPNTGGLFF. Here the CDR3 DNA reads TGTGCCAGCAGTTCGGACAGTCTTTCGACCCCAAACACCGGGGGGCTGTTTTTT.

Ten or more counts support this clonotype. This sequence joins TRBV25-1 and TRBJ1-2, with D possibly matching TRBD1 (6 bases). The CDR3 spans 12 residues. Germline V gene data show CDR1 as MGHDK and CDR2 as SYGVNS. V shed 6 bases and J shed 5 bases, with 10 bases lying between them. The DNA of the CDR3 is TGTGCCAGCAGCGAGACAGGATATGGCTACACCTTC. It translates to CASSETGYGYTF.

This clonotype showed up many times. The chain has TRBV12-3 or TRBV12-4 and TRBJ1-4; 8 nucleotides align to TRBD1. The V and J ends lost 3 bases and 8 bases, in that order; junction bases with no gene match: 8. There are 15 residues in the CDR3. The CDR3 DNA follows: TGTGCCAGCAGTTTTTCAGGGGGCGCGGGGGAAAAACTGTTTTTT. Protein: CASSFSGGAGEKLFF.

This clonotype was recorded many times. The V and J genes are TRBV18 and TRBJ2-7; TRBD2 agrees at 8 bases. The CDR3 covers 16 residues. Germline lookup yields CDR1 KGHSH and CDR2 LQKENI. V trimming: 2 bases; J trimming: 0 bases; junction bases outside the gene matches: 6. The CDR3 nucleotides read TGTGCCAGCTCACCAGAAAGGAGCGGGGGCTCCTACGAGCAGTACTTC. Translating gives CASSPERSGGSYEQYF.

The CDR3 sequence is CASSIGGSLGYGYTF. The CDR3, as DNA: TGTGCCAGTAGTATCGGAGGGAGCCTGGGCTATGGCTACACCTTC. The chain combines TRBV19 with TRBJ1-2; D gene unclear. The V end was cut by 3 bases, the J end by 4 bases, with 15 bases between. This CDR3 is 15 amino acids long. The germline V gene encodes CDR1 LNHDA and CDR2 SQIVND (reference sequence).

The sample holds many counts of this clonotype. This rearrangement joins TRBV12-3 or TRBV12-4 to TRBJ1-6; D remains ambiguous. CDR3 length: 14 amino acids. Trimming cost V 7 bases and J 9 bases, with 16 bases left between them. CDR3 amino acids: CASTPSGRSSPLHF. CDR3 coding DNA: TGTGCCAGCACCCCGAGTGGTCGCAGTTCACCCCTCCACTTT.